The clone carrying this T cell receptor beta chain came up many times. This sample stems from a study of T-cell reconstitution after alpha-beta-depleted transplantation in children. The CDR3 spans 12 residues. Germline CDR1 MNHNY, CDR2 SVGAGI (reference sequence). V lost 4 bases and J lost 8, with 9 bases in between. It was with unique molecular identifiers that the TCRbeta library was prepared. MiXCR, run by TCRdb on the PCR reads, gives a single entry per CDR3 protein. Among around 580,000 distinct CDR3 sequences, 20% to 25% were seen once, and the ten largest hold 13% to 15%. The V and J genes are TRBV6-6 and TRBJ1-3; D perhaps matches TRBD1 (5 bases). The specimen comprised PBMCs, mostly from graft donor cells, sampled 360 days after TCRalphabeta/CD19-depleted stem cell transplant. The receptor comes from a boy younger than two who had a stem cell transplant for acute myeloid leukemia, so the T cells may come from the graft donor. The CDR3 sequence is CASSSRGDTIYF. CDR3 DNA sequence: TGTGCCAGCAGTTCCCGAGGGGACACCATATATTTT.